This T cell receptor beta chain emerged from a study of CD8 T cells in Susac syndrome. The study, taken as a whole, reports: In Susac syndrome, the CD4+ T cell repertoires did not show clonal expansion.

Reverse transcription used about 0.45 to 1 ug RNA and random hexamers. TCRdb reanalysed the immunoSEQ multiplex PCR reads using MiXCR and keeps one entry per CDR3 protein. The top ten hold about 0.1% of the sample, which has around 200,000 distinct CDR3 sequences, roughly 94% seen once. Notes on this clonotype: Antigen specificity is unknown.

CDR1 DFQATT and CDR2 SNEGSKA come from the germline V gene (reference sequence). With V trimmed by 6 bases and J by 3 bases, 8 bases remained unmatched. The CDR3 loop spans 14 amino acids. This clonotype originated in a human donor with Susac syndrome. The chain couples TRBV20-1 to TRBJ2-1, with 7 bases identical to TRBD2. The sample consisted of CD4+ T cells from PBMCs. CDR3 sequence: CSARKREVYNEQFF. CDR3 nucleotide sequence: TGCAGTGCCAGGAAGCGGGAAGTCTACAATGAGCAGTTCTTC.